These 27 T cell receptor beta chains were all obtained from the same sample, sequenced in a study of blood T cell repertoires in COVID-19 (dated by TCRdb to the early 2020s). The method behind the library was the immunoSEQ multiplex PCR assay. TCRdb carries this immuneACCESS record with in-frame sequences only. Its versions omit some clonotypes, under half of them owing to an unresolved V gene in the studies checked, with the rest unexplained. The sample table holds about 270,000 clones, of which roughly 87% were seen once. Together, the top ten hold around 0.9% of the sample. Sequencing used PBMCs or T cells enriched from blood (not recorded which). Every receptor here comes from a woman aged 25 to 39 who had recovered from COVID-19.

The chain has TRBV5-8 and TRBJ2-5; 8 bases are a match to TRBD1. Germline CDR1 reads SGHTS; CDR2 reads YDEGEE. This CDR3 has 14 residues. The trim removed 0 bases at V and 4 bases at J, leaving 2 bases unmatched. CDR3 coding DNA: TGTGCCAGCAGCTTGGGGACAGGGCCAGAGACCCAGTACTTC. As protein: CASSLGTGPETQYF.

This sequence joins TRBV12-3 or TRBV12-4 and TRBJ1-1; D remains unclear. V shed 5 bases and J shed 5 bases, with 9 bases lying between them. The CDR3 has 12 residues. The CDR3 here is CASSRRWTEAFF. The DNA of the CDR3 is TGTGCCAGCAGTCGGCGGTGGACTGAAGCTTTCTTT.

This chain joins TRBV12-5 and TRBJ2-2; D gene ambiguous. The germline V gene encodes CDR1 LGHNT and CDR2 FRNRAP. The ends were cut back, 5 bases at V and 3 bases at J, with 10 bases in the middle. The CDR3 spans 14 residues. The DNA for the CDR3 is TGTGCTAGTGGTCTTGACACGTACACCGGGGAGCTGTTTTTT. It translates to CASGLDTYTGELFF.

V gene TRBV11-2 combines with J gene TRBJ2-1, with TRBD2 matching over 9 bases. With 0 bases clipped from V and 6 bases from J, the junction kept 15 bases outside the gene matches. The CDR3 runs to 19 residues. The germline V gene encodes CDR1 SGHAT and CDR2 FQNNGV. The chain's CDR3 is CASSLDGVVAGGPPNEQFF. In nucleotides, the CDR3 is TGTGCCAGCAGCTTAGATGGGGTTGTGGCGGGAGGGCCACCCAATGAGCAGTTCTTC.

This chain links TRBV7-2 with TRBJ2-3; D remains unclear. The CDR3 extends over 16 amino acids. Trimming removed 5 bases at V and 2 bases at J, with 17 bases between. In germline, CDR1 is SGHTA, CDR2 FQGNSA. The CDR3 loop is CASSKTRAGITDTQYF. CDR3 DNA sequence: TGTGCCAGCAGCAAAACTCGTGCAGGTATCACAGATACGCAGTATTTT.

This chain connects TRBV6-8 to TRBJ2-3, with D perhaps matching TRBD2 (6 bases). This CDR3 spans 13 amino acids. Trimming cost V 5 bases and J 0 bases, with 6 bases left between them. Germline V gene lookup returns CDR1 MNHGY and CDR2 SAAAGT. DNA for the CDR3: TGTGCCAGCAGTACTAGCAGCACAGATACGCAGTATTTT. Protein: CASSTSSTDTQYF.

This sequence joins TRBV5-1 and TRBJ2-5, with D perhaps TRBD1 (6 bases). Per germline, CDR1 SGHRS and CDR2 YFSETQ. The CDR3 covers 15 residues. Trimming shortened V by 0 bases and J by 5 bases, and 14 bases separated the two germline ends. CDR3 sequence reads: CASSLGRGVGETQYF. DNA for the CDR3: TGCGCCAGCAGCTTGGGCAGGGGAGTGGGGGAGACCCAGTACTTC.

The chain joins TRBV19 to TRBJ1-5, with 8 nucleotides matching TRBD1. This CDR3 contains 15 residues. The V segment lost 5 bases and the J segment 3 bases; nucleotides outside the gene matches: 6. CDR1 LNHDA and CDR2 SQIVND come from the germline V gene (reference sequence). The CDR3 DNA follows: TGTGCCAGTAGTGCTAGGACAGGGAACAATCAGCCCCAGCATTTT. Its translation: CASSARTGNNQPQHF.

The genes are TRBV7-9 and TRBJ1-2, with D perhaps matching TRBD1 (6 bases). V was clipped by 4 bases and J by 2 bases, with 8 bases between them. The CDR3 runs to 13 residues. Germline loops: CDR1 SEHNR, CDR2 FQNEAQ (reference sequence). The CDR3 region has the DNA TGTGCCAGCAGCTACCAGGGGAACTATGGCTACACCTTC. It yields the protein CASSYQGNYGYTF.

The chain joins TRBV7-3 to TRBJ2-1, with TRBD2 matching over 12 bases. V dropped 8 bases and J dropped 7; count of bases not matched to a gene: 6. Germline CDR1 and CDR2: SGHTA and FQGTGA. This CDR3 spans 14 amino acids. The CDR3 DNA follows: TGTGCCAGCGCCCTAGCGGGGGGGCATAATGAGCAGTTCTTC. Protein product: CASALAGGHNEQFF.

In its sample, this clone was seen once. The gene calls are TRBV6-5 and TRBJ1-1; no firm D call. Germline V gives CDR1 MNHEY, CDR2 SVGAGI. Trimming removed 8 bases at V and 1 base at J, with 14 bases between. The CDR3 length is 14 residues. In nucleotides, the CDR3 is TGTGCCAGCTCAGATATAATTGGGAACACTGAAGCTTTCTTT. This sequence encodes CASSDIIGNTEAFF.

The chain is built from TRBV9 and TRBJ2-3; 12 nucleotides line up with TRBD2. The CDR3 is made up of 16 amino acids. CDR1 and CDR2 (germline): SGDLS, YYNGEE. The V segment lost 4 bases and the J segment 1 base; nucleotides outside the gene matches: 4. In nucleotides, the CDR3 is TGTGCCAGCAGCCTAGCGGGAGGGCCTGGCACAGATACGCAGTATTTT. Its protein product is CASSLAGGPGTDTQYF.

The V call is TRBV3-1 (or the pseudogene TRBV3-2), the J call TRBJ2-7; no clear D gene. The germline CDR1 and CDR2 sequences are LGHDT and YNNKEL (reference sequence). The CDR3 totals 13 residues. V dropped 2 bases and J dropped 1 base, with 6 bases sitting between them. CDR3 DNA sequence: TGTGCCAGCAGCCAATTTAGATCCTACGAGCAGTACTTC. It yields the protein CASSQFRSYEQYF.

The V gene is TRBV10-3, the J gene TRBJ1-1; D is perhaps TRBD1 (6 bases). The V and J ends lost 4 bases and 0 bases respectively, with 9 bases between them. The V gene's germline CDR1 is ENHRY and CDR2 SYGVKD. The CDR3 runs to 14 residues. Written as DNA, the CDR3 is TGTGCCATCAGTGTCGGGACACTGAACACTGAAGCTTTCTTT. Its protein product is CAISVGTLNTEAFF.

The rearrangement uses TRBV19 and TRBJ1-5; 8 nucleotides match TRBD1. V shed 7 bases and J 2 bases; nucleotides not matched to a gene: 4. The CDR3 contains 14 residues. Germline values: CDR1 LNHDA, CDR2 SQIVND (reference sequence). The chain's CDR3 is CASIGQGGNQPQHF. The CDR3 DNA sequence: TGTGCCAGTATCGGACAGGGTGGCAATCAGCCCCAGCATTTT.

V is TRBV25-1 and J is TRBJ2-1, with TRBD2 matching 7 bases. The CDR3 covers 14 residues. Germline V gives CDR1 MGHDK, CDR2 SYGVNS. V was pared by 2 bases and J by 8 bases, with 6 bases of the junction left unmatched. CDR3 sequence: CASSELADFDEQFF. CDR3 DNA sequence: TGTGCCAGCAGTGAACTAGCGGACTTCGATGAGCAGTTCTTC. Full variable domain (missing parts from reference TRBV25-1 and TRBJ2-1): EADIYQTPRYLVIGTGKKITLECSQTMGHDKMYWYQQDPGMELHLIHYSYGVNSTEKGDLSSESTVSRIRTEHFPLTLESARPSHTSQYLCASSELADFDEQFFGPGTRLTVL.

Comment on this clone: Sequence at one end of the junction differs from germline and may be a read error. The rearrangement joins TRBV19 to TRBJ1-6; 8 bases align to TRBD1. Germline V gene lookup returns CDR1 LNHDA and CDR2 SQIVND (reference sequence). The CDR3 is 14 residues long. The CDR3 DNA sequence: TGTGCAAGTACCCGACAGGGGCGATACTCACCCCTCCACTTT. Residues: CASTRQGRYSPLHF.

This clone was detected only a few times. The chain couples TRBV28 to TRBJ1-2; perhaps TRBD1 as D (6 bases). Germline values: CDR1 MDHEN, CDR2 SYDVKM. The CDR3 covers 16 residues. The germline V and J ends were trimmed by 7 bases and 3 bases, with 21 bases remaining between them. In DNA form, the CDR3 reads TGTGCCAGCACTCTACCGCGGACAGAGGGGGACTATGGCTACACCTTC. It encodes CASTLPRTEGDYGYTF.

This chain uses TRBV6-5 with TRBJ1-4, with 9 bases identical to TRBD1. The CDR3 sequence is 15 residues long. After removal of 6 bases from V and 6 bases from J, the junction contained 8 bases not matched to a gene. Germline CDR1 reads MNHEY; CDR2 reads SVGAGI. This chain's CDR3 is CASSQRDRVYEKLFF. CDR3 bases: TGTGCCAGCAGCCAACGGGACAGGGTGTATGAAAAACTGTTTTTT.

CDR3 coding DNA: TGTGCCAGCAGTTTTCTGGGAAGGGGTGGCTACACCTTC. Translated: CASSFLGRGGYTF. V is TRBV28 and J is TRBJ1-2; tentative D call: TRBD1 (5 bases). Germline CDR1 reads MDHEN; CDR2 reads SYDVKM. This CDR3 region has 13 residues. The V end lost 3 bases, the J end lost 7 bases, and 12 bases lay between the germline ends.

The chain carries TRBV7-3 and TRBJ1-1, with D possibly being TRBD1 (5 bases). The V gene lost 3 bases and the J gene lost 6 bases, with 11 bases spanning the gap. Germline CDR1 SGHTA, CDR2 FQGTGA. The CDR3 is made up of 13 amino acids. This chain's CDR3 is CASSFRQFSEAFF. DNA for the CDR3: TGTGCCAGCAGCTTTCGACAGTTCTCTGAAGCTTTCTTT.

The J gene is TRBJ2-3, the V gene TRBV10-3; 12 nucleotides line up with TRBD1. With 3 bases clipped from V and 4 bases from J, the junction kept 11 bases outside the gene matches. Germline V gene lookup returns CDR1 ENHRY and CDR2 SYGVKD. The CDR3 covers 18 residues. CDR3 in DNA: TGTGCCATCAGTGATGCCCCGGGACAGGGGGCGTTAGCAGATACGCAGTATTTT. Residues: CAISDAPGQGALADTQYF.

This sequence joins TRBV4-1 and TRBJ2-3; 7 bases align to TRBD2. V lost 3 bases to trimming and J lost 4 bases; unmatched junction nucleotides: 19. This CDR3 comprises 19 residues. CDR1 MGHRA and CDR2 YSYEKL come from the germline V gene. As DNA, the CDR3 is TGCGCCAGCAGCCAGGACCCGATGCGACTAGCAGACCGCGCAGATACGCAGTATTTT. It codes for CASSQDPMRLADRADTQYF.

As DNA, the CDR3 is TGCAGCGTTGCCAGAGACTTTGTGGGGGGTATCTACGAGCAGTACTTC. Its translation is CSVARDFVGGIYEQYF. This rearrangement joins TRBV29-1 to TRBJ2-7; a possible D gene is TRBD2 (6 bases). Germline V gene data show CDR1 as SQVTM and CDR2 as ANQGSEA. The CDR3 loop spans 16 amino acids. Trimming pared 4 bases from V and 3 bases from J, leaving 22 bases between.

V is TRBV28 and J is TRBJ1-2; 8 bases map to TRBD1. The CDR3 length is 17 residues. The germline CDR1 and CDR2 sequences are MDHEN and SYDVKM. J lost 4 bases, V lost 5 bases, and 15 bases had no gene match. DNA of the CDR3: TGTGCCAGCAGTATAAGGACAGGGATATCACTCGTCTATGGCTACACCTTC. Its translation: CASSIRTGISLVYGYTF.

Note on this clone: The junction differs from germline at one of its ends, possibly a read error. This chain connects TRBV11-2 to TRBJ2-7; 11 nucleotides agree with TRBD1. The CDR3 consists of 15 residues. Germline-derived CDR1 and CDR2 are SGHAT and FQNNGV. The DNA for the CDR3 is TGTGCCAGCACCTTAACCGGGACAGGGGGGTACGAGCAGTACTTC. It yields the protein CASTLTGTGGYEQYF.

The chain combines TRBV27 with TRBJ2-2; D is perhaps TRBD2 (6 bases). The CDR3 sequence is 11 residues long. Germline V gene data show CDR1 as MNHEY and CDR2 as SMNVEV (reference sequence). The ends were cut back, 8 bases at V and 9 bases at J, with 10 bases in the middle. The CDR3 DNA follows: TGTGCCAGCGGGGGGTACAGGGAGCTGTTTTTT. This sequence encodes CASGGYRELFF.